The 20 T cell receptor beta chains in this list originate from one sample, sequenced in a study of cytomegalovirus exposure and HLA in healthy donors (dated by TCRdb to the late 2010s). The library was generated by the immunoSEQ multiplex PCR assay. For the multiplex PCR, a mixture combining 60 forward primers for TCR Vbeta segments and 13 reverse primers for TCR Jbeta segments was used. The source is immuneACCESS, and TCRdb retained only in-frame sequences with V and J called. Part of the clones is not carried over; for the studies checked, unresolved V genes explain less than half of this, and the remainder is unexplained. The sample records 50,000 or so clones, 72% of which are singletons. The ten largest clones represent around a tenth of the sample. Sequencing was performed on PBMCs. The source of these receptors is a woman in her 50s in good health and CMV-seronegative.

This chain connects TRBV9 to TRBJ2-1; D perhaps matches TRBD2 (6 bases). The V end lost 2 bases, the J end lost 6 bases, and 15 bases lay between the germline ends. Germline V lookup: CDR1 SGDLS, CDR2 YYNGEE. The CDR3 covers 15 residues. CDR3 loop: CASSVGDSTSNEQFF. The CDR3 DNA follows: TGTGCCAGCAGCGTGGGGGACTCCACTTCCAATGAGCAGTTCTTC.

A single count supports this clone. The chain carries TRBV6-1 and TRBJ2-1, with D possibly being TRBD1 (7 bases). CDR1 MNHNS and CDR2 SASEGT come from the germline V gene. The CDR3 consists of 15 residues. V was pared by 7 bases and J by 5 bases, with 18 bases between. The CDR3 protein is CASTRGASEDNEQFF. CDR3 coding DNA: TGTGCCAGCACCAGGGGGGCTAGTGAGGACAATGAGCAGTTCTTC.

CDR3 coding DNA: TGCAGCGTTGATGATGGGACTAGCTGGATTCGGTACTTC. Translation: CSVDDGTSWIRYF. The genes are TRBV29-1 and TRBJ2-7; 9 bases are shared with TRBD2. V lost 3 bases and J lost 12; bases outside the gene matches: 12. The length of the CDR3 is 13 residues. Germline CDR1 is SQVTM and CDR2 is ANQGSEA.

The rearrangement uses TRBV19 and TRBJ2-7; 7 bases agree with TRBD1. This CDR3 comprises 14 residues. Looked up from germline, CDR1 is LNHDA and CDR2 is SQIVND (reference sequence). V trimming: 5 bases; J trimming: 3 bases; junction bases outside the gene matches: 7. The CDR3 nucleotides read TGTGCCAGTAGTGCCCCCGGGACAGTCTACGAGCAGTACTTC. It yields the protein CASSAPGTVYEQYF.

The chain links TRBV11-1 to TRBJ2-1; 9 positions agree with TRBD1. The junction had 4 bases not matched to a gene; V was cut back by 4 bases and J by 6 bases. Looked up from germline, CDR1 is SGHAT and CDR2 is FQDESV (reference sequence). This CDR3 contains 14 residues. CDR3 nucleotides: TGTGCCAGCAGCTCCAGGACAGGGGTCAATGAGCAGTTCTTC. As protein: CASSSRTGVNEQFF.

This chain joins TRBV28 and TRBJ1-4; D is unresolved. V gave up 4 bases and J gave up 0 bases, with 6 bases separating them. The CDR3 is made up of 14 amino acids. Germline V CDR1 and CDR2: MDHEN, SYDVKM. The CDR3 DNA sequence: TGTGCCAGCAGTTCCCAATCAACTAATGAAAAACTGTTTTTT. Its translation: CASSSQSTNEKLFF.

This clone was seen a handful of times. The chain combines TRBV5-1 with TRBJ1-1; 7 bases are shared with TRBD1. CDR1 and CDR2 from the germline V gene are SGHRS and YFSETQ. The CDR3 has 13 amino acids. The V segment lost 4 bases and the J segment 11 bases; nucleotides outside the gene matches: 11. DNA of the CDR3: TGCGCCAGCAGCCCCCAGGGGGGAAGAGTGGCTTTCTTT. Protein: CASSPQGGRVAFF.

This clone is a singleton in its sample. The chain is built from TRBV29-1 and TRBJ2-7; 7 bases map to TRBD2. The germline V gene encodes CDR1 SQVTM and CDR2 ANQGSEA. The CDR3 is 13 residues long. Trimming took 7 bases from V and 5 from J; bases not matched to a gene: 11. CDR3 coding DNA: TGCAGCGCCACCGGGACTATTAACCACGAGCAGTACTTC. It encodes CSATGTINHEQYF.

In its sample, this clone was seen once. The chain links TRBV30 to TRBJ2-6; possible D gene TRBD1, 5 bases. Per the germline V gene, CDR1 is GTSNPN and CDR2 is SVGIG (reference sequence). This CDR3 contains 15 residues. V dropped 1 base and J dropped 0 bases, with 7 bases sitting between them. The chain's CDR3 is CAWSGQSSGANVLTF. DNA for the CDR3: TGTGCCTGGAGTGGACAGTCCTCTGGGGCCAACGTCCTGACTTTC.

This clone was counted only a few times. The CDR3 nucleotides read TGCGCCAGCAGCTTGGGTCTAGCGGGGGGCACAGATACGCAGTATTTT. Translated: CASSLGLAGGTDTQYF. The chain couples TRBV5-1 to TRBJ2-3, with TRBD2 matching over 10 bases. J gave up 1 base and V 0 bases, and 2 bases lay outside the gene matches. Germline loops: CDR1 SGHRS, CDR2 YFSETQ. CDR3 length equals 16 residues.

The rearrangement uses TRBV18 and TRBJ1-1; 10 nucleotides match TRBD1. V shed 3 bases, J shed 0 bases, and the junction held 10 bases outside the gene matches. Germline V lookup: CDR1 KGHSH, CDR2 LQKENI. The CDR3 spans 18 residues. DNA of the CDR3: TGTGCCAGCTCACCTCAGACAGGGGGCAGGTTAATGAACACTGAAGCTTTCTTT. This sequence encodes CASSPQTGGRLMNTEAFF.

This clone was picked up a small number of times. V is TRBV5-1 and J is TRBJ1-1; D is uncertain. The germline V gene has CDR1 SGHRS and CDR2 YFSETQ. V lost 0 bases and J 0 bases, leaving 9 bases between the germline ends. The CDR3 is 15 amino acids. The CDR3 nucleotides read TGCGCCAGCAGCTTGGGGCCCGCCATGAACACTGAAGCTTTCTTT. Translated, it gives CASSLGPAMNTEAFF.

This clone is a singleton in its sample. The rearrangement links TRBV19 to TRBJ2-3, with 8 nucleotides matching TRBD1. The CDR3 has 14 amino acids. Trimming at V came to 3 bases and at J to 1 base, leaving 0 bases not matched to a gene. Per germline, CDR1 LNHDA and CDR2 SQIVND (reference sequence). CDR3 sequence: CASSMGQGTDTQYF. CDR3 coding DNA: TGTGCCAGTAGTATGGGACAGGGCACAGATACGCAGTATTTT.

This clone was counted only a few times. The genes are TRBV5-1 and TRBJ2-1, with a tentative D call TRBD2 (6 bases). Trimming shortened V by 4 bases and J by 5 bases, and 16 bases separated the two germline ends. CDR3 length: 15 residues. CDR1 and CDR2 (germline): SGHRS, YFSETQ. The CDR3 reads CASSLGLATDNEQFF. The CDR3 coding sequence is TGCGCCAGCAGCCTGGGACTTGCGACCGACAATGAGCAGTTCTTC. The variable domain in full, completed from reference TRBV5-1 and TRBJ2-1, reads KAGVTQTPRYLIKTRGQQVTLSCSPISGHRSVSWYQQTPGQGLQFLFEYFSETQRNKGNFPGRFSGRQFSNSRSEMNVSTLELGDSALYLCASSLGLATDNEQFFGPGTRLTVL.

The V call is TRBV19, the J call TRBJ2-1; maybe TRBD2 (5 bases). Germline CDR1 reads LNHDA; CDR2 reads SQIVND (reference sequence). The CDR3 covers 12 residues. V was clipped by 5 bases and J by 6 bases, with 8 bases between them. The CDR3 sequence: CASSQGSNEQFF. As DNA, the CDR3 is TGTGCCAGTAGTCAAGGGAGCAATGAGCAGTTCTTC.

The rearrangement links TRBV5-1 to TRBJ1-6, with a possible D match to TRBD1 (5 bases). With 0 bases removed from V and 9 bases from J, the gap between germline ends came to 10 bases. Germline loops: CDR1 SGHRS, CDR2 YFSETQ. The CDR3 covers 14 residues. The CDR3 DNA reads TGCGCCAGCAGCTTGGAGGACGGGGGTTCACCCCTCCACTTT. Translated, it gives CASSLEDGGSPLHF.

The rearrangement joins TRBV2 to TRBJ1-4; possibly TRBD1 for D (5 bases). Per germline, CDR1 SNHLY and CDR2 FYNNEI. The V end lost 7 bases, the J end lost 8 bases, and 14 bases lay between the germline ends. There are 13 residues in the CDR3. The CDR3 DNA sequence: TGTGCCAGCACCGGGGGGATGGGAGAAAAACTGTTTTTT. Its protein product is CASTGGMGEKLFF.

The rearrangement joins TRBV15 to TRBJ2-7; TRBD1 matches 10 bases. Trimming took 0 bases from V and 6 from J; bases not matched to a gene: 5. The germline V gene encodes CDR1 LNHNV and CDR2 YYDKDF (reference sequence). The CDR3 runs 15 residues. Here the CDR3 DNA reads TGTGCCACCAGCAGAGAGTGGGACAGGGGTGTCGAGCAGTACTTC. Its protein is CATSREWDRGVEQYF.

The J gene is TRBJ2-7, the V gene TRBV27; possible D gene TRBD2, 5 bases. The V and J ends lost 5 bases and 0 bases respectively, with 5 bases between them. The CDR3 contains 12 residues. Per the germline V gene, CDR1 is MNHEY and CDR2 is SMNVEV (reference sequence). CDR3 loop: CASSTSSYEQYF. CDR3 in DNA: TGTGCCAGCAGTACTAGCTCCTACGAGCAGTACTTC.

This CDR3 reads CASSVTLAGEETQYF. The CDR3 DNA follows: TGCGCCAGCAGCGTGACACTAGCGGGGGAAGAGACCCAGTACTTC. The chain couples TRBV5-1 to TRBJ2-5, with 11 bases matching TRBD2. This CDR3 spans 15 amino acids. The germline CDR1 and CDR2 sequences are SGHRS and YFSETQ. V trimming: 4 bases; J trimming: 3 bases; junction bases outside the gene matches: 5.